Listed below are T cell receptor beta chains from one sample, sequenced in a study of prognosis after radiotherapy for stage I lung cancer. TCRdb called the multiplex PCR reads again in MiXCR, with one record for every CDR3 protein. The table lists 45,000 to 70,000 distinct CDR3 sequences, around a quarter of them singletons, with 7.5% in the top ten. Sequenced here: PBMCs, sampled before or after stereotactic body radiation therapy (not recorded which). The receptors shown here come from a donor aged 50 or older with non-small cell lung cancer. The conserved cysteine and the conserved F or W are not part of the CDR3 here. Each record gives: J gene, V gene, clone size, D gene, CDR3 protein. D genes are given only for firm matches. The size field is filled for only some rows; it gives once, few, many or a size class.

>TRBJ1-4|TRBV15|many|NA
ATSRGQERNEKLF
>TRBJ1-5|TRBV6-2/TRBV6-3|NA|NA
ASRDGYRPKH
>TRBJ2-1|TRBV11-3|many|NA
ASSLSSYNEQF
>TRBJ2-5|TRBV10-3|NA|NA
AILDLQETQY
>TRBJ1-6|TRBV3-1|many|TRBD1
ASSDRVGNSPLH
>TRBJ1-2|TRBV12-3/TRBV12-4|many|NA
ASSAQVSNYGYT
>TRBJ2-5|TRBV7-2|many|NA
ASSPKDLLQETQY
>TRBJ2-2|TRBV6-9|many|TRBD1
ASSYSAGGSNGELF
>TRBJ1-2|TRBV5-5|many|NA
ASSLGIGQTNYGYT
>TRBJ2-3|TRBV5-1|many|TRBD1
ASSLVPGGAADTQY
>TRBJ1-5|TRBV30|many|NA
AWSRGKGSNQPQH
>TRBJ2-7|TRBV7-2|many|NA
ASSPGYRLVEQY
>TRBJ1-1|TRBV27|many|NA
ASSPDRHSTEAF
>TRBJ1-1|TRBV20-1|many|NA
SAHPGGRLTEAF
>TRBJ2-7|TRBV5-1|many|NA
ASSLGGEQY
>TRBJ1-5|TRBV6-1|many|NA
ASSVLQRPSNQPQH
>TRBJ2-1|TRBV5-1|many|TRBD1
ASSLDRVLHEQF
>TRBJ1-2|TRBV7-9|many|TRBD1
ASSLDRGILT
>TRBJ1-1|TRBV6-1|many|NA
ASSRRGTEAF
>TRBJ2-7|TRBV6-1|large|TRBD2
ASGEGNSYEQY
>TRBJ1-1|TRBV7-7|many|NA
ASSPSGGRTEAF
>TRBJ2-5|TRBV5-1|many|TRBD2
ASSPGGQGQETQY
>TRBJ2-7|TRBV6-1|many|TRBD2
ASSEAQGLAGAYYEQY
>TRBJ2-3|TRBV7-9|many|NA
ASSLSGWAGKLRTDTQY
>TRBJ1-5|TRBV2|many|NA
ASSLPANQPQH
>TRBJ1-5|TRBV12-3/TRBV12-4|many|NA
ASSFKNQPQH
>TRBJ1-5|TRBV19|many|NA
ASSIAPNQPQH
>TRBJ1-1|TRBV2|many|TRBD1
ASGAGQLNTEAF
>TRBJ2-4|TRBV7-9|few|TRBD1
ASSPATTGDIQY
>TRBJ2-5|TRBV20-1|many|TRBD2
SAPSGGGIKTQY
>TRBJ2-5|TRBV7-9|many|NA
ASSLDQETQY
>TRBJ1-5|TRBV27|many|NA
ASSLMAGGGGNQPQH
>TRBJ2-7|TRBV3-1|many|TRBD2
ASSPSGVSYEQY
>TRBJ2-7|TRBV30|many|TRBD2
ACWPWGGTYEQY
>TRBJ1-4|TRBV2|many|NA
ASIRSLGEKLF
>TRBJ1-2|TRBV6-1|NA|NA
ASSEKKGVGYGYT
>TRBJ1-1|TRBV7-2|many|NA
ASSPQIRGEAF
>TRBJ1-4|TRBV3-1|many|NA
ASSQEQGREKLF
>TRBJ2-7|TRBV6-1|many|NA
ASSPGSTYEQY
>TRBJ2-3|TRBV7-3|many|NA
ASAAGHLTDTQY
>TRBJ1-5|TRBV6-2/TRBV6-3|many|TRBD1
ASSGGTGYNQPQH
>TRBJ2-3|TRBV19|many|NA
ASSIFSSTDTQY
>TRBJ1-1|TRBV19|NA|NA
ASRTGINTEAF
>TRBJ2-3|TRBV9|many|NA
ASSPSGARSRDTQY
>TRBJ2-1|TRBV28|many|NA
ASSSAIEQF
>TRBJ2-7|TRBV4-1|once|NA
ASRQDLVIPTEEY
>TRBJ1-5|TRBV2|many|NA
ASSPERGGEPQH
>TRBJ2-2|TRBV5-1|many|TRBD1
ASSPEQGAGELF
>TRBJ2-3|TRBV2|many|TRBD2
ASTRAGDRTDTQY
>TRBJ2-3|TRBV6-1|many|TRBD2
ASSLAGGSTDTQY
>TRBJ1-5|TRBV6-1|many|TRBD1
ASSTTGGGNQPQH
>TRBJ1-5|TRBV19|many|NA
ASSIGPRGAGQPQH
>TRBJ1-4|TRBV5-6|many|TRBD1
ASSWGTGGGGEKLF
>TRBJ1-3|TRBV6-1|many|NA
ASSQNPTGMSSGNTIY
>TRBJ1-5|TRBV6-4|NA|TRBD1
ASSYPQGQGNQRQH
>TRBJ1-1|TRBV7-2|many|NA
ASSLGGTMNTEAF
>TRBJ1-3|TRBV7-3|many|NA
ASSPGGGPGNTIY
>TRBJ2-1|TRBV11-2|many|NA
ASSFYNEQF
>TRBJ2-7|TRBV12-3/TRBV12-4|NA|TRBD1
ASSRGLGKT